This TCR beta chain was captured by sequencing in a study of human T cells and chemical hapten exposure. TCRdb reprocessed the RACE reads with MiXCR, giving one entry per CDR3 protein. Of under 300,000 distinct CDR3 sequences listed, approximately 7.5% are singletons. The J segment lost 3 bases and the V segment lost 1 base, leaving 4 bases of the junction unmatched. The CDR3 runs to 15 residues. Germline CDR1 reads LNHNV; CDR2 reads YYDKDF (reference sequence). Time point of the sample: pre-sensitization, week 0. As to treatment: therapeutic diphenylcyclopropenone sensitization with weekly scalp DPC.

V and J are TRBV15 and TRBJ2-3; 7 nucleotides align to TRBD2. The receptor's source is a man between 18 and 29 years old with alopecia areata. Some clones in this sample may be carry-over from other donors' samples. The sample in question was whole blood, obtained in connection with sensitization to the hapten diphenylcyclopropenone (DPC). The CDR3 loop is CATSRAGGRTDTQYF. Written as DNA, the CDR3 is TGTGCCACCAGCAGAGCGGGGGGTCGGACAGATACGCAGTATTTT.